The clone carrying this T cell receptor beta chain has more than one count but fewer than ten. Its antigen is not known. This record comes from a study of glioma-infiltrating T cells. Using RNA template, CDR3s of TCR alpha and beta were amplified with iRepertoire arm-PCR. One entry per CDR3 protein results from TCRdb running MiXCR on the multiplex PCR reads. This table has fewer than 500,000 distinct CDR3 sequences, roughly two fifths appearing once. Study findings and constraints: Gliomas, especially low-grade, showed above-expected tissue-blood divergence; non-neoplastic patients showed below.

With 6 bases removed from V and 4 bases from J, the gap between germline ends came to 10 bases. The CDR3 runs 12 residues. Germline loops: CDR1 MDHEN, CDR2 SYDVKM. The sample was glioma tissue, nonneoplastic brain tissue, or PBMCs (not recorded which). The origin of this receptor is a human donor with low-grade glioma or glioblastoma, undergoing nonglioma brain surgery, or in good health (not recorded which). The V gene is TRBV28, the J gene TRBJ2-7; D is possibly TRBD1 (5 bases). CDR3 DNA: TGTGCCAGCAGGTCCGCAGGGTACGAGCAGTACTTC. This encodes CASRSAGYEQYF. The full variable domain, rest sourced from reference TRBV28 and TRBJ2-7, is DVKVTQSSRYLVKRTGEKVFLECVQDMDHENMFWYRQDPGLGLRLIYFSYDVKMKEKGDIPEGYSVSREKKERFSLILESASTNQTSMYLCASRSAGYEQYFGPGTRLTVT.